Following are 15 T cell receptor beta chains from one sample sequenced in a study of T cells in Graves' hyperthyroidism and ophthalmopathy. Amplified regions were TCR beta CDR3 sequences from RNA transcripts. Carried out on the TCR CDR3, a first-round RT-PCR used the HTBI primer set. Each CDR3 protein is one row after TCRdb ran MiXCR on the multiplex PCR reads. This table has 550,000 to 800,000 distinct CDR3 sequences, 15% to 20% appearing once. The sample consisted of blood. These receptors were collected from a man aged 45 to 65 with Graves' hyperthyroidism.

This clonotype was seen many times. CDR3 DNA sequence: TGTGCCATCAGTGAGGCCGCCGCTGGGGGAAAACTGTTTTTT. Its protein is CAISEAAAGGKLFF. The chain combines TRBV10-3 with TRBJ1-4, with a weak D call TRBD1 (5 bases). This CDR3 is built from 14 residues. Germline V lookup: CDR1 ENHRY, CDR2 SYGVKD. V was shortened by 2 bases and J by 10 bases, with 14 bases between the two germline ends.

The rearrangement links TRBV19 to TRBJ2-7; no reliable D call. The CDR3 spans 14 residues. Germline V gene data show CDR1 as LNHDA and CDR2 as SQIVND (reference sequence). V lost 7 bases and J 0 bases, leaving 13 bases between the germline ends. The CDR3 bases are TGTGCCAGTACTCCGACTCTTAGCTCCTACGAGCAGTACTTC. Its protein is CASTPTLSSYEQYF.

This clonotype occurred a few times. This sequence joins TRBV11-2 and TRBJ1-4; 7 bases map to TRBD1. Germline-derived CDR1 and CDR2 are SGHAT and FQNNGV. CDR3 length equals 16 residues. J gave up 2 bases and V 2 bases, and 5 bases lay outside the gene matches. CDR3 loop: CASSLFQGGTNEKLFF. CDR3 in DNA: TGTGCCAGCAGCTTATTCCAGGGGGGCACTAATGAAAAACTGTTTTTT.

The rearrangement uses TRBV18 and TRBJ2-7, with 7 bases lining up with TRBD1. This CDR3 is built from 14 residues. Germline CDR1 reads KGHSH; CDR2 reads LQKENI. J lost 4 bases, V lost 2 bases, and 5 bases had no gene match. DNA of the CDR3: TGTGCCAGCTCACCAACTAGGACAGGTTACGAGCAGTACTTC. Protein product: CASSPTRTGYEQYF.

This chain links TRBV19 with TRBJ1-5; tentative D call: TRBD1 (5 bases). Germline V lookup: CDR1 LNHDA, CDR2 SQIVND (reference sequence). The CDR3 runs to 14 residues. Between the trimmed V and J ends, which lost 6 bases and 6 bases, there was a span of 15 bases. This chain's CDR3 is CASRPLGAGQPQHF. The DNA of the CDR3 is TGTGCCAGTAGGCCCTTAGGGGCAGGTCAGCCCCAGCATTTT.

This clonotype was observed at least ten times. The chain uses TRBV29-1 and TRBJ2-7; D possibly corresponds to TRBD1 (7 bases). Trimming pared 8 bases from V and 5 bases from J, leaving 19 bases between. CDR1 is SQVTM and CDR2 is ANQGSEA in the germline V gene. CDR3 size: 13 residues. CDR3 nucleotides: TGCAGCTCCCAAGGGAGCAGGGGGGACGAGCAGTACTTC. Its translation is CSSQGSRGDEQYF.

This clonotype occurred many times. The CDR3 DNA is TGTGCCACCAGTGATACGACAGGGTACCAAGAGACCCAGTACTTC. The encoded protein is CATSDTTGYQETQYF. This rearrangement joins TRBV24-1 to TRBJ2-5, with 7 nucleotides matching TRBD1. This CDR3 comprises 15 residues. After removal of 3 bases from V and 0 bases from J, the junction contained 3 bases not matched to a gene. Germline values: CDR1 KGHDR, CDR2 SFDVKD.

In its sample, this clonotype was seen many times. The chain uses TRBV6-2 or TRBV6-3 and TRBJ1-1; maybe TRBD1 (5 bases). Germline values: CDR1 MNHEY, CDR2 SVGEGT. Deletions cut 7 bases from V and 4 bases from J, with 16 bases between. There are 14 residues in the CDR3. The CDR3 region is CASMSGGTATEAFF. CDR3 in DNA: TGTGCCAGCATGTCCGGGGGGACGGCCACTGAAGCTTTCTTT.

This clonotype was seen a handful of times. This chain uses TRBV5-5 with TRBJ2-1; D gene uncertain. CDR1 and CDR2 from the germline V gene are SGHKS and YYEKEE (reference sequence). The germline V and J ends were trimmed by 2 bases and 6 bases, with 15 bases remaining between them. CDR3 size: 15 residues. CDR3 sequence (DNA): TGTGCCAGCAGCTTCCTGGTCCCCTCCCGCAATGAGCAGTTCTTC. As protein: CASSFLVPSRNEQFF.

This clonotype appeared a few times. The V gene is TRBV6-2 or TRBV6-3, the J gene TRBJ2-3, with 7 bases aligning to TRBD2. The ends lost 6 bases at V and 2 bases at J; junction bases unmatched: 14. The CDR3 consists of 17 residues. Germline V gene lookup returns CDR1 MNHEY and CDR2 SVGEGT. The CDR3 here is CASSNPLRGRFTDTQYF. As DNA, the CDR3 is TGTGCCAGCAGCAACCCTTTACGCGGGAGATTCACAGATACGCAGTATTTT.

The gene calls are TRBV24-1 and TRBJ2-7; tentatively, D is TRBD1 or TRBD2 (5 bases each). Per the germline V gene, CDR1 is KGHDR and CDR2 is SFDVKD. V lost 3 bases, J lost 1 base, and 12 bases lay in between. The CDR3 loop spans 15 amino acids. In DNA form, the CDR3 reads TGTGCCACCAGTGATAGGGACGGACCTTCCTACGAGCAGTACTTC. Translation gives CATSDRDGPSYEQYF.

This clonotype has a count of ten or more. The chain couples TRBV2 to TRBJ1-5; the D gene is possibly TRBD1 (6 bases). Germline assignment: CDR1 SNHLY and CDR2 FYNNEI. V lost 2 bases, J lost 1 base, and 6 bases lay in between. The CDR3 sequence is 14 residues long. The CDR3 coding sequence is TGTGCCAGCAGTGAACAGGGGAGCAATCAGCCCCAGCATTTT. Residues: CASSEQGSNQPQHF.

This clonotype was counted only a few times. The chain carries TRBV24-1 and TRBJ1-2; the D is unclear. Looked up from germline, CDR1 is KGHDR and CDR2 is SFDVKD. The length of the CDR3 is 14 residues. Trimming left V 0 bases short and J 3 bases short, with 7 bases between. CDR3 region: CATSDLTVDYGYTF. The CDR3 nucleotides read TGTGCCACCAGTGATTTGACAGTTGACTATGGCTACACCTTC.

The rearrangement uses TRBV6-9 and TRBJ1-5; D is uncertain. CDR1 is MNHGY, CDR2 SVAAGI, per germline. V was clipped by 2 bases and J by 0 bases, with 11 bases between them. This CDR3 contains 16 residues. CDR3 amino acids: CASSYLRRISNQPQHF. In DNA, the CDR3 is TGTGCCAGCAGTTATCTGCGGCGGATTAGCAATCAGCCCCAGCATTTT.

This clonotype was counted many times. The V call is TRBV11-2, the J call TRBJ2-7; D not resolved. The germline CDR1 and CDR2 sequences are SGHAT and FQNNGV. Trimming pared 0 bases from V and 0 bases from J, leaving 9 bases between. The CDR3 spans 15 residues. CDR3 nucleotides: TGTGCCAGCAGCTTAGAGGGAAGCAGCTCCTACGAGCAGTACTTC. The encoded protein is CASSLEGSSSYEQYF.